This TCR beta chain was found in a study of T cell responses to AZD1222 COVID-19 vaccine. Notes on the study in general: Within unmutated variant regions lay the reported targets of nearly half of spike-specific TCRs. Donors were largely white British and mainly female; clonal diversity was possibly underestimated.

Data came from immunoSEQ multiplex PCR; TCRdb stores just in-frame clones and leaves some out. The data show approximately 100,000 clones, with nearly 90% seen just once and approximately 19% held by the top ten. The CDR3 is made up of 11 amino acids. Trimming stripped 1 base from V and 4 bases from J, with 1 base between. Germline CDR1 reads SEHNR; CDR2 reads FQNEAQ (reference sequence). To note about this clone: Antigen unknown.

The material was peripheral blood, obtained on day 0 of AZD1222 vaccination. The chain recombines TRBV7-9 with TRBJ1-1; no definite D call. The TCR comes from an adult in good health. The CDR3 spells CASSLVTEAFF. CDR3 DNA: TGTGCCAGCAGCTTAGTCACTGAAGCTTTCTTT.